This entry features one T cell receptor beta chain sequence. In TCRdb, the PCR reads were re-called with MiXCR into one record per CDR3 protein. The data show tens of thousands of distinct CDR3 sequences, 51% seen once. The record originates from a study of CDR3 diversity in severe acne. Germline CDR1 is DFQATT and CDR2 is SNEGSKA (reference sequence). V was pared by 3 bases and J by 3 bases, with 11 bases between. This CDR3 is built from 13 residues. The TCR originated in a male donor in good health, without acne. Sequencing input: blood. The V and J genes are TRBV20-1 and TRBJ2-5; unclear D gene. DNA of the CDR3: TGCAGTGCTAGGACGGGTGGGAAAGAGACCCAGTACTTC. Translation gives CSARTGGKETQYF.